This T cell receptor (beta chain) comes out of a study of blood T cell repertoires in COVID-19 (TCRdb year 2020). Study-wide context: Collaborator samples came from the United States, Italy and Spain and covered acute and convalescent phases of COVID-19. The material from the prospective study consisted of cDNA or gDNA derived from T cells, B-cell-depleted T cells, or PBMCs. Deeply sampled blood TCRbeta repertoires from subjects exposed to, actively infected with, or recovered from COVID-19 were included in the dataset. The repertoires were released in a freely available public database intended as a resource for research on the immune response to SARS-CoV-2. The samples were drawn from two sources: the first 160 participants of the ongoing ImmuneRACE study, and fewer than 1,500 subjects contributed by 6 global collaborators. The sample metadata nearly always contained a de-identified subject ID, COVID-19 status, age in years and sex. Where HLA class I and class II types were available, the types were taken from metadata supplied by the sample provider, not from assay-based typing. Results and caveats for the whole study, not just this receptor: How much clinical and demographic metadata was included differed by source and by participant, and the metadata was provided uncurated.

A word on this clone: There is no known antigen for this receptor. Base qualities are not at hand, and no much larger clone is one base apart.

The CDR3 measures 15 amino acids from cysteine to phenylalanine. The entry retains the CDR3 DNA only, 45 bases that are in frame from base 1. CDR1 and CDR2, per the germline V gene, are SGHVS and FQNEAQ. The germline V end is reduced by 4 bases and the J end by 3 bases; junction bases left unmatched: 8. The immunoSEQ Assay, a bias-controlled multiplex PCR, was used to amplify TCRbeta CDR3 regions from genomic DNA. The original pipeline was this. Nucleated cell counts per sample were estimated from amplification of reference gene primers within the assay. Sequence reads were collapsed and filtered to measure the absolute abundance of every unique TCRbeta CDR3 rearrangement. Productive Simpson clonality was computed per sample as the square root of Simpson's diversity index over productive rearrangements. TCRdb obtained this table from immuneACCESS and retained in-frame rearrangements with V and J assigned. These tables miss some clones; where compared with another copy, unresolved V genes account for less than half of the shortfall, and the remainder is unexplained. The V and J calls and the clone size are those of that table, but D and trimming were determined from the DNA. In this sample the table shows under 85,000 clones, around 88% of which occur a single time. Roughly 36% of the sample lies in the top ten.

Each collaborating institution followed its own protocols to collect whole blood in K2EDTA tubes. Collaborator samples were shipped for TCRbeta analysis as frozen whole blood, isolated PBMCs, or DNA extracted from either sample type. Sequencing input: peripheral blood. The chain joins TRBV7-8 to TRBJ2-7, with TRBD2 identical over 8 junction bases. The receptor's source is a man of 80 years or more with active or convalescent COVID-19. DNA sequence: TGTGCCAGCAGCTCGAGGAGCGGGAGCTACTACGAGCAGTACTTC. The resulting protein is CASSSRSGSYYEQYF.